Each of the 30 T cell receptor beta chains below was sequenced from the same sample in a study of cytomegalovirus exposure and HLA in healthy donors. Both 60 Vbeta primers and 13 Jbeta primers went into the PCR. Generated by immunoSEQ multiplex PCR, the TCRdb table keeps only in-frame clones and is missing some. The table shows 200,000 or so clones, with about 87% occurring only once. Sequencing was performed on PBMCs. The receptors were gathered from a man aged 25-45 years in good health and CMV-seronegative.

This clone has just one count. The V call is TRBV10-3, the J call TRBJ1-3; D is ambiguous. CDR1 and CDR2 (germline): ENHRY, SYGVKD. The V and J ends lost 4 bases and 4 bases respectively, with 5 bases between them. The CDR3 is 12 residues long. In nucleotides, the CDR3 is TGTGCCATCAGTGGAGGAGGAAACACCATATATTTT. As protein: CAISGGGNTIYF.

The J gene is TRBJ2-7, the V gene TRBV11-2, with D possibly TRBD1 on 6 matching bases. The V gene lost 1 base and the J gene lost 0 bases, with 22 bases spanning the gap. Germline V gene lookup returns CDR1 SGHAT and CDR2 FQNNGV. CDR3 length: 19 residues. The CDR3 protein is CASSLAPFGGQRFSYEQYF. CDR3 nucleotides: TGTGCCAGCAGCTTAGCCCCCTTCGGCGGACAGAGATTCTCCTACGAGCAGTACTTC.

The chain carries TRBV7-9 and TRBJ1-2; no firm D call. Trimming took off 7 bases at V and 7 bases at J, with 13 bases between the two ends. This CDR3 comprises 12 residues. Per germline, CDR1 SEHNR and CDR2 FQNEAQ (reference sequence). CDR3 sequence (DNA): TGTGCCAGCACCCTCGGACGGGGTGGCTACACCTTC. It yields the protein CASTLGRGGYTF.

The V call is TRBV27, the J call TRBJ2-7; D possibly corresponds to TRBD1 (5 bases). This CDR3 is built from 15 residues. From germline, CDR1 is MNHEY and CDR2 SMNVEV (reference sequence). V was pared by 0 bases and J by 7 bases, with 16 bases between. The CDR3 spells CASSLSPTVPLEQYF. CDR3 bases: TGTGCCAGCAGTTTATCACCGACAGTACCCTTGGAGCAGTACTTC.

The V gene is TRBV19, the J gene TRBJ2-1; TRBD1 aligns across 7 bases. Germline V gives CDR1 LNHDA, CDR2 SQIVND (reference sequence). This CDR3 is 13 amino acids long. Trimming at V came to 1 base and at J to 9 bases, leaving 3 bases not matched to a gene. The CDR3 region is CASSIATGPEQFF. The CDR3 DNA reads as TGTGCCAGTAGTATAGCGACAGGGCCTGAGCAGTTCTTC. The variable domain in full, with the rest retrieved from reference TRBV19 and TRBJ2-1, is DGGITQSPKYLFRKEGQNVTLSCEQNLNHDAMYWYRQDPGQGLRLIYYSQIVNDFQKGDIAEGYSVSREKKESFPLTVTSAQKNPTAFYLCASSIATGPEQFFGPGTRLTVL.

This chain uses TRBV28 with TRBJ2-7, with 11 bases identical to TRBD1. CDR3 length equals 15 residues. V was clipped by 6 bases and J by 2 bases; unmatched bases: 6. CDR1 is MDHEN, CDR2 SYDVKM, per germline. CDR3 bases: TGTGCCAGCAGGCTAGGGACAGGGGGGGCCTACGAGCAGTACTTC. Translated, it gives CASRLGTGGAYEQYF.

The CDR3 bases are TGTGCCAGTAGTATGGCACGCCCGGGACTAACGCCCACAGATACGCAGTATTTT. Protein sequence: CASSMARPGLTPTDTQYF. The rearrangement uses TRBV19 and TRBJ2-3; 7 bases are shared with TRBD2. The V segment lost 3 bases and the J segment 2 bases; nucleotides outside the gene matches: 14. CDR1 and CDR2 from the germline V gene are LNHDA and SQIVND (reference sequence). The CDR3 sequence is 18 residues long. Together with reference TRBV19 and TRBJ2-3, the CDR3 gives the full variable domain: DGGITQSPKYLFRKEGQNVTLSCEQNLNHDAMYWYRQDPGQGLRLIYYSQIVNDFQKGDIAEGYSVSREKKESFPLTVTSAQKNPTAFYLCASSMARPGLTPTDTQYFGPGTRLTVL.

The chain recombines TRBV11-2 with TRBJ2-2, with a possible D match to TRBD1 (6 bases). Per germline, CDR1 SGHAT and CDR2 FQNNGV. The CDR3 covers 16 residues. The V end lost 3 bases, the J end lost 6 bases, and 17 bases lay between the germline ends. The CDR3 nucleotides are TGTGCCAGCAGCTTTGGCAGGGGTTTTCGGGCCGGGGAGCTGTTTTTT. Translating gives CASSFGRGFRAGELFF. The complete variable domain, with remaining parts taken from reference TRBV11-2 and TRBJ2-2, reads EAGVAQSPRYKIIEKRQSVAFWCNPISGHATLYWYQQILGQGPKLLIQFQNNGVVDDSQLPKDRFSAERLKGVDSTLKIQPAKLEDSAVYLCASSFGRGFRAGELFFGEGSRLTVL.

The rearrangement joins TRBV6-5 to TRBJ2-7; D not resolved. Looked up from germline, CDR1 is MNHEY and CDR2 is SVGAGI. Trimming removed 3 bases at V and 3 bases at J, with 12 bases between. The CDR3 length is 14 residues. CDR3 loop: CASSYYRSGYEQYF. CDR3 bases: TGTGCCAGCAGTTATTACCGATCCGGCTACGAGCAGTACTTC.

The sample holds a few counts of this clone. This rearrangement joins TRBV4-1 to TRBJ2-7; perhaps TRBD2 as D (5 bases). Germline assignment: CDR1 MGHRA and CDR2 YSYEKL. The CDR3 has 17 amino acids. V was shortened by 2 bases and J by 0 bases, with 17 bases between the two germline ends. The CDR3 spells CASSQLRTTGSSYEQYF. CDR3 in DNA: TGCGCCAGCAGCCAACTACGGACCACGGGAAGCTCCTACGAGCAGTACTTC.

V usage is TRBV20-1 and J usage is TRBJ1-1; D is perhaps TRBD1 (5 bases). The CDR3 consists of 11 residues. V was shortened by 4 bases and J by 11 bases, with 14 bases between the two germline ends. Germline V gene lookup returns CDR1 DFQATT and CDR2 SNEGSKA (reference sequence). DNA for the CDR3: TGCAGTGCTACCTTCCTCCGGGGGGCTTTCTTT. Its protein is CSATFLRGAFF.

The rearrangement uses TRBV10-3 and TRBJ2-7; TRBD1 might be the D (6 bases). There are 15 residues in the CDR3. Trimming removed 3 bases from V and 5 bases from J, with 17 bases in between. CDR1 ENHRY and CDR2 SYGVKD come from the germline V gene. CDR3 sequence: CAISDGVTGGNEQYF. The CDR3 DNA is TGTGCCATCAGTGATGGGGTGACAGGTGGAAACGAGCAGTACTTC.

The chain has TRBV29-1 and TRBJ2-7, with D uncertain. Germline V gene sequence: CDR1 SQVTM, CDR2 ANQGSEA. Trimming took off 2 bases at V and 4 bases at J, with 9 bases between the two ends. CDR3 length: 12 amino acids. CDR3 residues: CSVELAPYEQYF. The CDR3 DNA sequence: TGCAGCGTTGAATTGGCACCTTACGAGCAGTACTTC.

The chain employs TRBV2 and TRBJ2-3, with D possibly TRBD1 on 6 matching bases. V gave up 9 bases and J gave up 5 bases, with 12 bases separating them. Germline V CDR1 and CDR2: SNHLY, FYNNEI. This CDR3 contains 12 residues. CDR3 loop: CASGQQVDTQYF. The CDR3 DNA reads TGTGCCAGTGGACAGCAGGTAGATACGCAGTATTTT. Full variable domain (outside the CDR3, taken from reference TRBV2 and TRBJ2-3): EPEVTQTPSHQVTQMGQEVILRCVPISNHLYFYWYRQILGQKVEFLVSFYNNEISEKSEIFDDQFSVERPDGSNFTLKIRSTKLEDSAMYFCASGQQVDTQYFGPGTRLTVL.

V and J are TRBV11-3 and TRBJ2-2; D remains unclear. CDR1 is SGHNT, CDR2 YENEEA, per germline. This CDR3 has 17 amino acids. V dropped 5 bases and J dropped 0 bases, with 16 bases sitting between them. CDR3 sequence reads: CASSQTYSSANTGELFF. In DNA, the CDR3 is TGTGCCAGCAGCCAAACATACAGTTCCGCGAACACCGGGGAGCTGTTTTTT.

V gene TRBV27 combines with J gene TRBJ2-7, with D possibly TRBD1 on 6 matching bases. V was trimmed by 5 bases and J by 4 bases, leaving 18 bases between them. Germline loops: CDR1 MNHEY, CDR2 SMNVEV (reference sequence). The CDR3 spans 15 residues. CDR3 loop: CASSMGHGKTYEQYF. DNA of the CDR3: TGTGCCAGCAGTATGGGACACGGGAAGACTTACGAGCAGTACTTC.

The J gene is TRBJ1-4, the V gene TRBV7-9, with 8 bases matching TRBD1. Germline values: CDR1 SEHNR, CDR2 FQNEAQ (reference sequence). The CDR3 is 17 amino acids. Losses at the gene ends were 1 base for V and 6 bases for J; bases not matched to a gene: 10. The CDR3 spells CASSLVAGTGLDEKLFF. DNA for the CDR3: TGTGCCAGCAGCTTAGTGGCCGGGACAGGATTGGATGAAAAACTGTTTTTT.

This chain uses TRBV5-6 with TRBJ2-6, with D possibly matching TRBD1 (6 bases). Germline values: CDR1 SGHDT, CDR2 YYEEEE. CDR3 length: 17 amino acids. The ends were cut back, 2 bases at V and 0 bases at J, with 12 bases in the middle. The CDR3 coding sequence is TGTGCCAGCAGCTTAGGACAGTGGGTCTCTGGGGCCAACGTCCTGACTTTC. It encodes CASSLGQWVSGANVLTF.

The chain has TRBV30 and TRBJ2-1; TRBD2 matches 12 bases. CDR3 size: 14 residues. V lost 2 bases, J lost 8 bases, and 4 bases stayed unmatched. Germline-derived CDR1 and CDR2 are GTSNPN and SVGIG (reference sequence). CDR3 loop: CAWSMGLAGYEQFF. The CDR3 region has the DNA TGTGCCTGGAGTATGGGACTAGCGGGCTATGAGCAGTTCTTC. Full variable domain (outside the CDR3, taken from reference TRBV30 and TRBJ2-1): SQTIHQWPATLVQPVGSPLSLECTVEGTSNPNLYWYRQAAGRGLQLLFYSVGIGQISSEVPQNLSASRPQDRQFILSSKKLLLSDSGFYLCAWSMGLAGYEQFFGPGTRLTVL.

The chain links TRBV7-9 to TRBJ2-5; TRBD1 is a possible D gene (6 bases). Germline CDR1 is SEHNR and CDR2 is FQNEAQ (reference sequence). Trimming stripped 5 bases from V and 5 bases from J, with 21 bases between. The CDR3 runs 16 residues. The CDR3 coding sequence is TGTGCCAGCAGCGCCCGGACGCTGGGGGCGCAGGAGACCCAGTACTTC. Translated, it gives CASSARTLGAQETQYF.

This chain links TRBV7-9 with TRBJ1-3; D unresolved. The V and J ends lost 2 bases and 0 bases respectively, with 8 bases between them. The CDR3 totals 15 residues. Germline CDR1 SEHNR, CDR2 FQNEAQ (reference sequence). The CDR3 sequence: CASSLSGNSGNTIYF. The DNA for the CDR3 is TGTGCCAGCAGCTTATCAGGAAACTCTGGAAACACCATATATTTT. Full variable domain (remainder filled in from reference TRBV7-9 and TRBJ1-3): DTGVSQNPRHKITKRGQNVTFRCDPISEHNRLYWYRQTLGQGPEFLTYFQNEAQLEKSRLLSDRFSAERPKGSFSTLEIQRTEQGDSAMYLCASSLSGNSGNTIYFGEGSWLTVV.

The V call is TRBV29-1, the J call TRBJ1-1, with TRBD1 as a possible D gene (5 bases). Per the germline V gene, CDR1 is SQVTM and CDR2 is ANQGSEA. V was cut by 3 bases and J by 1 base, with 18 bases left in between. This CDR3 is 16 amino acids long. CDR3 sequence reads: CSVERPGRAENTEAFF. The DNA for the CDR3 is TGCAGCGTTGAGAGGCCAGGGCGTGCGGAGAACACTGAAGCTTTCTTT.

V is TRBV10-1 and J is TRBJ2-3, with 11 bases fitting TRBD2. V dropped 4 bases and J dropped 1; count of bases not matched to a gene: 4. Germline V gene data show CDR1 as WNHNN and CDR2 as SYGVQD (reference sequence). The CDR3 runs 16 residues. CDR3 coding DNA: TGCGCCAGCAGTGCGACTAGCGGGGACCGCACAGATACGCAGTATTTT. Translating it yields CASSATSGDRTDTQYF.

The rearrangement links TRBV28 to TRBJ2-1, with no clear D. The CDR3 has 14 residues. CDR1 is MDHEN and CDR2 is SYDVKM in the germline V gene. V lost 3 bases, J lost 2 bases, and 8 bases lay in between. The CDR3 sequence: CASSFNSPYNEQFF. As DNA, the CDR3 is TGTGCCAGCAGTTTTAACAGTCCCTACAATGAGCAGTTCTTC.

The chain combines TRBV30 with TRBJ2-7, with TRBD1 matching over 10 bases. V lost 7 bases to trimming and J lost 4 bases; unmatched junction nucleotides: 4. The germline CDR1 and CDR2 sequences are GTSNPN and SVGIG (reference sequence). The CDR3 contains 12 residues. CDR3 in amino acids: CAYDRGLYEQYF. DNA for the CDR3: TGTGCCTATGACAGGGGGCTATACGAGCAGTACTTC.

The CDR3 protein is CASSMSGDPRAEAFF. The CDR3 nucleotides are TGTGCCAGTAGTATGTCAGGGGACCCTCGGGCTGAAGCTTTCTTT. The gene calls are TRBV19 and TRBJ1-1, with D perhaps matching TRBD1 (6 bases). The germline V and J ends were trimmed by 3 bases and 6 bases, with 17 bases remaining between them. This CDR3 has 15 residues. CDR1 and CDR2 (germline): LNHDA, SQIVND (reference sequence).

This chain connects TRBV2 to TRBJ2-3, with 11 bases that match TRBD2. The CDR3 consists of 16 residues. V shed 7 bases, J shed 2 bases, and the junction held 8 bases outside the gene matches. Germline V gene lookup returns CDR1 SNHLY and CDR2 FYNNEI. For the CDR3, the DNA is TGTGCCAGCACCCTGACTAGCGGGATCGACACAGATACGCAGTATTTT. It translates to CASTLTSGIDTDTQYF.

CDR3 bases: TGCGCCAGCAGCCGCGGACAGGGGACTGAAGCTTTCTTT. This encodes CASSRGQGTEAFF. The J gene is TRBJ1-1, the V gene TRBV4-3, with TRBD1 identical over 9 bases. Trimming cost V 4 bases and J 5 bases; bases outside gene matches: 2. CDR1 and CDR2 (germline): LGHNA, YSLEER. The CDR3 covers 13 residues.

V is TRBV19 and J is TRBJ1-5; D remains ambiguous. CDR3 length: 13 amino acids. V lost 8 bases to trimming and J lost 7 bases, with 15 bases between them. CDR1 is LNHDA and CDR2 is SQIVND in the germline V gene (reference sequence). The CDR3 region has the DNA TGTGCCAGTCAGAGGGTTCGTAGCCAGCCCCAGCATTTT. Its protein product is CASQRVRSQPQHF.

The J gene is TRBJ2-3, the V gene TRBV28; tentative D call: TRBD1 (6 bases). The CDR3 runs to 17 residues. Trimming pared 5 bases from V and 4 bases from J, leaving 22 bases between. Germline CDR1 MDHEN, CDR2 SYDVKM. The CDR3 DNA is TGTGCCAGCAGTGGGGGCGAGTCTAGTTTGTGGCCAGATACGCAGTATTTT. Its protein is CASSGGESSLWPDTQYF.